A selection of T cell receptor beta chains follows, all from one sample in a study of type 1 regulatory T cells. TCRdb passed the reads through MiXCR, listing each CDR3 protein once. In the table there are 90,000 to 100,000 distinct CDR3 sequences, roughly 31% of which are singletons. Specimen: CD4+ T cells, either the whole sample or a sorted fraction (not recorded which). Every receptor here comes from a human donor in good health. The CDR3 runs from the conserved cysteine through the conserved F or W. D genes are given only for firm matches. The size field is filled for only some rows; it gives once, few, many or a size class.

cdr3_aa: CASSRTNEQYF
cdr3_nt: TGTGCCAGCAGTCGAACGAACGAGCAGTACTTC
v_call: TRBV6-1
j_call: TRBJ2-7
d_call: .
clone_size: few

cdr3_aa: CSARTGGAGDDTEAFF
cdr3_nt: TGCAGTGCTAGGACAGGGGGCGCGGGAGATGACACTGAAGCTTTCTTT
v_call: TRBV20-1
j_call: TRBJ1-1
d_call: TRBD1
clone_size: .

cdr3_aa: CSARDEYSGANVLTF
cdr3_nt: TGCAGTGCTAGAGATGAGTACTCTGGGGCCAACGTCCTGACTTTC
v_call: TRBV20-1
j_call: TRBJ2-6
d_call: .
clone_size: few

cdr3_aa: CASSLVPGETQYF
cdr3_nt: TGTGCCAGCAGCTTGGTGCCGGGAGAGACCCAGTACTTC
v_call: TRBV7-9
j_call: TRBJ2-5
d_call: .
clone_size: .

cdr3_aa: CASSRHDPFEVSGNQPQHF
cdr3_nt: TGTGCCAGCAGCCGACATGACCCGTTTGAAGTATCCGGAAATCAGCCCCAGCATTTT
v_call: TRBV7-2
j_call: TRBJ1-5
d_call: .
clone_size: .

cdr3_aa: CASSRVPGLAPDTQYF
cdr3_nt: TGTGCCAGCAGCCGTGTCCCTGGGCTAGCACCAGATACGCAGTATTTT
v_call: TRBV7-2
j_call: TRBJ2-3
d_call: .
clone_size: .

cdr3_aa: CASSSGPYNSPLHF
cdr3_nt: TGTGCCAGCAGTTCCGGACCCTATAATTCACCCCTCCACTTT
v_call: TRBV6-5
j_call: TRBJ1-6
d_call: .
clone_size: .

cdr3_aa: CSASDGPAPFF
cdr3_nt: TGCAGTGCTAGTGATGGCCCAGCCCCGTTCTTC
v_call: TRBV20-1
j_call: TRBJ2-1
d_call: .
clone_size: many

cdr3_aa: CSAYHSKSGTGRYGYTF
cdr3_nt: TGCAGTGCTTACCACTCTAAATCCGGGACAGGAAGATATGGCTACACCTTC
v_call: TRBV20-1
j_call: TRBJ1-2
d_call: TRBD1
clone_size: .

cdr3_aa: CSVGRWTSSEQYF
cdr3_nt: TGCAGCGTTGGAAGGTGGACTAGCAGCGAGCAGTACTTC
v_call: TRBV29-1
j_call: TRBJ2-7
d_call: TRBD2
clone_size: .

cdr3_aa: CASSLRPLNTGAAHEQYF
cdr3_nt: TGTGCCAGCAGTCTACGGCCACTAAACACAGGGGCGGCCCACGAGCAGTACTTC
v_call: TRBV27
j_call: TRBJ2-7
d_call: TRBD1
clone_size: .

cdr3_aa: CSASGGVGNSPLHF
cdr3_nt: TGCAGTGCGAGCGGGGGGGTGGGGAATTCACCCCTCCACTTT
v_call: TRBV20-1
j_call: TRBJ1-6
d_call: .
clone_size: medium-sized

cdr3_aa: CASSMGLVGSNEQFF
cdr3_nt: TGTGCCAGCAGCATGGGACTCGTCGGGTCGAATGAGCAGTTCTTC
v_call: TRBV7-2
j_call: TRBJ2-1
d_call: .
clone_size: few

cdr3_aa: CASSKRTSGSRTDTQFF
cdr3_nt: TGTGCCAGCAGCAAACGGACTAGCGGGAGTCGGACAGATACGCAGTTTTTT
v_call: TRBV11-1
j_call: TRBJ2-3
d_call: TRBD2
clone_size: .

cdr3_aa: CSARGQRTSGSSPYEQYF
cdr3_nt: TGCAGTGCTAGAGGCCAGCGAACCAGCGGGAGTAGCCCCTACGAGCAGTACTTC
v_call: TRBV20-1
j_call: TRBJ2-7
d_call: TRBD2
clone_size: .